The 17 T cell receptor beta chains in this list originate from one sample, sequenced in a study of response to subunit inactivated influenza vaccine listed by TCRdb under 2018. The library was obtained by RT-PCR. The instrument given in TCRdb is Illumina HiSeq 2500. TCRdb redid the processing of the public reads, applying fastp at Q25 and MiXCR, and retained in-frame beta chains. Rows matching on CDR3 protein sequence are summarized as one entry with the most common DNA and genes. In this sample the table shows 450,000 to 600,000 distinct CDR3 sequences, 6.5% to 8% of which occur a single time. The ten largest clones add up to approximately 14% of the sample. The material was PBMCs from blood, obtained approximately 25 months after vaccination. Receptor source: a man aged 45-69 years who received an inactivated influenza vaccine. Donor details come from another sample of the same person, matched by shared clones.

With regard to this clonotype: One end of the junction is discordant with germline, which a read error may explain. The chain employs TRBV28 and TRBJ2-1, with D unresolved. The germline V gene encodes CDR1 MDHEN and CDR2 SYDVKM. The CDR3 covers 16 residues. The CDR3 coding sequence is TGTGCCAGCAGTCCTATCTTCCTTGGCTCCTACAATGAGCAGCTCTTC. Its translation: CASSPIFLGSYNEQLF.

The J gene is TRBJ1-2, the V gene TRBV21-1; the table gives TRBD1 as D, unverified against the DNA. TRBV21-1 is deemed a pseudogene. The CDR3 extends over 16 amino acids. This chain's CDR3 is CASSKASGGISYGYTF. CDR3 DNA sequence: TGTGCCAGCAGCAAGGCATCGGGGGGCATTAGCTATGGCTACACCTTC.

Ten or more counts support this clonotype. The chain recombines TRBV14 with TRBJ2-5; 7 bases align to TRBD2. Germline V gene sequence: CDR1 SGHDN, CDR2 FVKESK. The junction had 4 bases not matched to a gene; V was cut back by 4 bases and J by 2 bases. CDR3 size: 14 residues. The CDR3 loop is CASSRDYVQETQYF. DNA for the CDR3: TGTGCCAGCAGCCGGGACTATGTACAAGAGACCCAGTACTTC.

This clonotype has ten or more counts. The chain combines TRBV4-3 with TRBJ1-4, with 9 bases fitting TRBD1. After removal of 0 bases from V and 5 bases from J, the junction contained 4 bases not matched to a gene. The CDR3 has 16 amino acids. Germline-derived CDR1 and CDR2 are LGHNA and YSLEER. CDR3 coding DNA: TGCGCCAGCAGCCAAGATCGGGGGACAGGGAATGAAAAACTGTTTTTT. This gives the protein CASSQDRGTGNEKLFF.

The chain is built from TRBV27 and TRBJ1-1; D ambiguous. CDR1 and CDR2 (germline): MNHEY, SMNVEV (reference sequence). The CDR3 consists of 13 residues. V was pared by 10 bases and J by 0 bases, with 12 bases between. CDR3 in amino acids: CATSPDMNTEAFF. The CDR3 DNA follows: TGTGCCACCTCCCCGGATATGAACACTGAAGCTTTCTTT.

This clonotype showed up just a few times. The V and J genes are TRBV12-3 or TRBV12-4 and TRBJ1-1; TRBD1 matches at 7 bases. The CDR3 is 14 amino acids. Trimming cost V 7 bases and J 0 bases; bases outside gene matches: 5. The CDR3 protein is CASNRQGLNTEAFF. The CDR3 nucleotides read TGTGCCAGCAACCGACAGGGATTGAACACTGAAGCTTTCTTT.

This chain uses TRBV20-1 with TRBJ2-3; 9 nucleotides line up with TRBD2. Germline V gives CDR1 DFQATT, CDR2 SNEGSKA (reference sequence). This CDR3 spans 16 amino acids. V lost 6 bases to trimming and J lost 2 bases; unmatched junction nucleotides: 12. The chain's CDR3 is CSANGGIAGVTDTQYF. CDR3 sequence (DNA): TGCAGTGCCAATGGGGGGATAGCGGGGGTCACAGATACGCAGTATTTT.

The V call is TRBV3-1, the J call TRBJ2-2; 9 bases agree with TRBD2. With 6 bases clipped from V and 1 base from J, the junction kept 3 bases outside the gene matches. CDR3 length: 15 amino acids. The germline V gene encodes CDR1 LGHDT and CDR2 YNNKEL (reference sequence). The CDR3: CASSKTSGNTGELFF. CDR3 coding DNA: TGTGCCAGCAGTAAGACTAGCGGGAACACCGGGGAGCTGTTTTTT.

Many counts were recorded for this clonotype. V gene TRBV20-1 combines with J gene TRBJ1-2; D possibly corresponds to TRBD1 (5 bases). The V end lost 2 bases, the J end lost 4 bases, and 17 bases lay between the germline ends. This CDR3 region has 15 residues. Germline CDR1 reads DFQATT; CDR2 reads SNEGSKA (reference sequence). Here the CDR3 reads CSARSTGISPYGYTF. The CDR3 bases are TGCAGTGCTAGATCTACAGGTATAAGTCCCTATGGCTACACCTTC.

The chain couples TRBV5-1 to TRBJ2-4; 9 bases are shared with TRBD1. The germline gives CDR1 SGHRS, CDR2 YFSETQ. V dropped 6 bases and J dropped 3; count of bases not matched to a gene: 7. The length of the CDR3 is 15 residues. In DNA form, the CDR3 reads TGCGCCAGCACCACAGGGGGCTTGGGCAAAAACATTCAGTACTTC. It specifies CASTTGGLGKNIQYF.

Ten or more counts support this clonotype. The chain links TRBV10-3 to TRBJ1-5; possibly TRBD1 for D (6 bases). V lost 5 bases to trimming and J lost 1 base, with 9 bases between them. CDR1 and CDR2 from the germline V gene are ENHRY and SYGVKD. The CDR3 length is 14 residues. The CDR3 DNA reads TGTGCCATCAGTCGGGACACAAGCAATCAGCCCCAGCATTTT. It encodes CAISRDTSNQPQHF.

The gene calls are TRBV7-9 and TRBJ1-1; 8 bases fit TRBD1. Germline trimming cut 6 bases from V and 1 base from J; bases unmatched to any gene: 1. The germline gives CDR1 SEHNR, CDR2 FQNEAQ (reference sequence). This CDR3 spans 13 amino acids. The CDR3 is CASSTGGNTEAFF. In DNA, the CDR3 is TGTGCCAGCAGTACAGGGGGGAACACTGAAGCTTTCTTT.

Concerning this clonotype itself: This may be a read error, as it is one base from a much larger clone. The V gene is TRBV28, the J gene TRBJ2-4; D possibly matches TRBD1 or TRBD2 (6 bases each). This CDR3 has 15 residues. Germline V CDR1 and CDR2: MDHEN, SYDVKM. CDR3: CASSLWTGGENIQNF. The CDR3 nucleotides are TGTGCCAGCAGTTTATGGACAGGCGGGGAAAACATTCAGAACTTC.

This clonotype was counted between two and nine times. This chain links TRBV20-1 with TRBJ2-3; D is ambiguous. This CDR3 has 14 residues. CDR1 is DFQATT, CDR2 SNEGSKA, per germline (reference sequence). The ends were cut back, 3 bases at V and 2 bases at J, with 12 bases in the middle. As DNA, the CDR3 is TGCAGTGCTAGGCCGCTGGCGACCACAGATACGCAGTATTTT. Translated, it gives CSARPLATTDTQYF.

A few counts support this clonotype. The chain has TRBV4-3 and TRBJ2-5; D is unresolved. CDR1 and CDR2 (germline): LGHNA, YSLEER. The CDR3 runs to 14 residues. Trimming shortened V by 4 bases and J by 0 bases, and 9 bases separated the two germline ends. The CDR3 coding sequence is TGCGCCAGCAGCCGGTGGTCGGACCAAGAGACCCAGTACTTC. Its protein is CASSRWSDQETQYF.

The J gene is TRBJ2-7, the V gene TRBV18, with D unclear. V lost 4 bases and J 5 bases, leaving 12 bases between the germline ends. This CDR3 is 13 amino acids long. Germline loops: CDR1 KGHSH, CDR2 LQKENI. Here the CDR3 DNA reads TGTGCCAGCTCACGCCCCAATGGGCACGAGCAGTACTTC. Translation: CASSRPNGHEQYF.

This clonotype turned up a few times. The chain couples TRBV6-5 to TRBJ2-7; D is unclear. CDR3 length: 11 residues. CDR1 is MNHEY, CDR2 SVGAGI, per germline. The germline V and J ends were trimmed by 5 bases and 6 bases, with 8 bases remaining between them. This CDR3 is CASSSPGEQYF. In nucleotides, the CDR3 is TGTGCCAGCAGTAGCCCTGGCGAGCAGTACTTC.